The rows below give T cell receptor beta chains drawn from one sample of a study of T cells in Graves' hyperthyroidism and ophthalmopathy. MiXCR, applied by TCRdb to the multiplex PCR reads, yields one record per CDR3 protein. The sample consists of roughly 750,000 distinct CDR3 sequences, roughly 15% of them appearing once. The sequenced material came from blood. Receptors were obtained from a man between 18 and 35 years old with Graves' hyperthyroidism. CDR3s include the opening cysteine and the closing phenylalanine or tryptophan. A D gene is named only where the DNA matches it firmly. Size is stated for part of the rows, as once, few or many counts, or as a class when the clone is expanded.

size	V	J	D	DNA	CDR3
few	TRBV10-3	TRBJ2-1	TRBD2	TGTGCCATCAGTGGGACTAGCGGAGCGAGAAGCGCCTACAATGAGCAGTTCTTC	CAISGTSGARSAYNEQFF
NA	TRBV28	TRBJ1-5	NA	TGTGCCAGCAGTTTCTCAGGGGTAGAACAGCCCCAGCATTTT	CASSFSGVEQPQHF
many	TRBV7-3	TRBJ2-3	TRBD2	TGTGCCAGCAGCTCTAGCGGGAGGGCAGCCACAGATACGCAGTATTTT	CASSSSGRAATDTQYF
many	TRBV29-1	TRBJ2-1	TRBD2	TGCAGCGTTGAGCCGGGACTAGCGGGAGGGCCGAATGAGCAGTTCTTC	CSVEPGLAGGPNEQFF
NA	TRBV5-1	TRBJ2-3	NA	TGCGCCAGCAGCTTGATTGGACGGGGGATGACAGATACGCAGTATTTT	CASSLIGRGMTDTQYF
NA	TRBV29-1	TRBJ2-7	TRBD1	TGCAGCGTCGTCCGGGACAGACTTTCCTACGAGCAGTACTTC	CSVVRDRLSYEQYF
few	TRBV7-9	TRBJ1-2	TRBD1	TGTGCCAGCAGCTACCTGCAGGGGGCAGGGGGCTACACCTTC	CASSYLQGAGGYTF
many	TRBV11-2	TRBJ2-5	NA	TGTGCCAGCAGCTTGGACCGAGAGACCCAGTACTTC	CASSLDRETQYF
NA	TRBV20-1	TRBJ2-7	NA	TGCAGTGCTAGGGGGAAGATGTACGAGCAGTACTTC	CSARGKMYEQYF
many	TRBV20-1	TRBJ2-1	NA	TGCAGTGCGGGGGGTTTGGATGAGCAGTTCTTC	CSAGGLDEQFF
NA	TRBV20-1	TRBJ2-7	TRBD2	TGCAGTGCCAGGAGCAGCGGGGCCGTCTACGAGCAGTACTTC	CSARSSGAVYEQYF
NA	TRBV18	TRBJ2-7	NA	TGTGCCAGCTCACCGTCCTTTTCAGCCTACGAGCAGTACTTC	CASSPSFSAYEQYF
few	TRBV5-4	TRBJ2-2	NA	TGTGCCAGCAGCGGTGGAAACAGGGACACCGGGGAGCTGTTTTTT	CASSGGNRDTGELFF
many	TRBV3-1	TRBJ2-4	TRBD1	TGTGCCAGCAGCCAAGCAGGGGGATTCGACAAAAACATTCAGTACTTC	CASSQAGGFDKNIQYF
NA	TRBV7-3	TRBJ1-2	NA	TGTGCCAGCAGCCCGGAGGGCGCGGGCGGCTACACCTTC	CASSPEGAGGYTF
few	TRBV7-2	TRBJ2-7	NA	TGTGCCAGCAGCTTTTCATTCAGTTCCTACGAGCAGTACTTC	CASSFSFSSYEQYF
NA	TRBV5-1	TRBJ1-5	NA	TGCGCCAGCAGCTGGGACGGCTATCAGCCCCAGCATTTT	CASSWDGYQPQHF
few	TRBV4-2	TRBJ2-1	NA	TGTGCCAGCAGCCAAGCCCTAGCCATAACGCTCGATGAGCAGTTCTTC	CASSQALAITLDEQFF
many	TRBV5-6	TRBJ2-5	NA	TGTGCCAGCAGTTCAATCGGGGGAAAGGTCTTTCAAGAGACCCAGTACTTC	CASSSIGGKVFQETQYF
NA	TRBV20-1	TRBJ1-1	NA	TGCAGTGCTAGAGGCGGAGGGGTGAACACTGAAGCTTTCTTT	CSARGGGVNTEAFF
many	TRBV11-2	TRBJ2-1	TRBD2	TGTGCCAGCAGCTTAGGGCGCCTCCGGGAGGGCCATGAGCAGTTCTTC	CASSLGRLREGHEQFF
NA	TRBV3-1	TRBJ2-7	TRBD2	TGTGCCAGCAGCCCCCTACGGGGGGGCCCCCTCTCCTACGAGCAGTACTTC	CASSPLRGGPLSYEQYF
NA	TRBV28	TRBJ2-2	TRBD2	TGTGCTTCGATGAGGCGGGAGATCGGGGAGCTGTTTTTT	CASMRREIGELFF
many	TRBV6-2/TRBV6-3	TRBJ2-7	NA	TGTGCCAGCACCCTGGGCTACGAGCAGTACTTC	CASTLGYEQYF
few	TRBV7-3	TRBJ1-2	NA	TGTGCCAGCAGCCCAACGTCGGGGGATGGCTACACCTTC	CASSPTSGDGYTF
many	TRBV6-2/TRBV6-3	TRBJ2-3	NA	TGTGCCAGCAGTTACTGGGACTCCTACACAGATACGCAGTATTTT	CASSYWDSYTDTQYF
NA	TRBV3-1	TRBJ2-5	TRBD2	TGTGCCAGCAGTCAAGGGTTCGTACTAGCGGGAACAGAGACCCAGTACTTC	CASSQGFVLAGTETQYF
many	TRBV11-2	TRBJ2-7	NA	TGTGCCAGCAGCTTGGAGCTCACCACCGCCTACGAGCAGTACTTC	CASSLELTTAYEQYF
many	TRBV2	TRBJ1-1	NA	TGTGCCAGCAGTGTATCGGGGGGGACTGAAGCTTTCTTT	CASSVSGGTEAFF
many	TRBV9	TRBJ2-1	TRBD1	TGTGCCAGCAGCGTGGAAGGGACAGGCTACAATGAGCAGTTCTTC	CASSVEGTGYNEQFF
NA	TRBV5-1	TRBJ1-6	NA	TGCGCCAGCAGCCCAATACAGGGTTCTAATTCACCCCTCCACTTT	CASSPIQGSNSPLHF
NA	TRBV9	TRBJ2-2	NA	TGTGCCAGCAAGGGGCCCCCCGGGGAGCTGTTTTTT	CASKGPPGELFF
NA	TRBV6-1	TRBJ2-1	TRBD2	TGTGCCAGCACTCCTTTCGCTAGCGGGAGTATTAGTGAGCAGTTCTTC	CASTPFASGSISEQFF
many	TRBV20-1	TRBJ2-3	TRBD1	TGCAGTGCTAGAGATCGGGGACAGGTAATCACAGATACGCAGTATTTT	CSARDRGQVITDTQYF
NA	TRBV15	TRBJ2-5	TRBD1	TGTGCCACCAGCCAGCGACAGGGCCTACAAGAGACCCAGTACTTC	CATSQRQGLQETQYF
few	TRBV15	TRBJ2-3	NA	TGTGCCACCAGGGAGGAGTTCGCCAGAGATACGCAGTATTTT	CATREEFARDTQYF